This TCR beta chain was retrieved from a study of T-cell reconstitution after alpha-beta-depleted transplantation in children. During its preparation, the TCRbeta library received unique molecular identifiers. TCRdb re-derived calls from the PCR reads in MiXCR, one entry per CDR3 protein. The sample shows 750,000 to 950,000 distinct CDR3 sequences, roughly 16% of them seen only once. The V end was cut by 8 bases, the J end by 3 bases, with 20 bases between. Germline CDR1 reads MNHNS; CDR2 reads SASEGT. The CDR3 covers 16 residues. The sample in question was PBMCs, mostly from graft donor cells, obtained 360 days after TCRalphabeta/CD19-depleted stem cell transplant. This sequence was found in a male patient under 18 who had a stem cell transplant for acute lymphoblastic leukemia, so the T cells may come from the graft donor. This sequence joins TRBV6-1 and TRBJ2-1; the D gene is possibly TRBD2 (6 bases). The CDR3 protein is CASPPLGGADYNEQFF. The CDR3, as DNA: TGTGCCAGCCCACCCCTCGGCGGGGCAGACTACAATGAGCAGTTCTTC.